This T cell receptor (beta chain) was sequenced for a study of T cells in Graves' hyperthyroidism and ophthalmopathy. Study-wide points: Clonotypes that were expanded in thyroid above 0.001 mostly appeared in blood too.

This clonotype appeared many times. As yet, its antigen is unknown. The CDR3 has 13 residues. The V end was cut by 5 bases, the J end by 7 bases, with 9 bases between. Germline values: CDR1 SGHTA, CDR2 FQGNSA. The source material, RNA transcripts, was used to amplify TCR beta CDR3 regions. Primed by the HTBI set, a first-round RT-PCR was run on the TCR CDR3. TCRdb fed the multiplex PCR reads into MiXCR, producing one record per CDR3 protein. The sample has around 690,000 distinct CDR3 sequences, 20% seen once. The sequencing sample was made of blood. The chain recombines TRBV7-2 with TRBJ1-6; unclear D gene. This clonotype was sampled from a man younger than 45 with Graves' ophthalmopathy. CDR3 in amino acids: CASSPTSNSPLHF. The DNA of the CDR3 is TGTGCCAGCAGCCCCACCTCGAATTCACCCCTCCACTTT. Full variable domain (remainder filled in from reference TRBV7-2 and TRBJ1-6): GAGVSQSPSNKVTEKGKDVELRCDPISGHTALYWYRQSLGQGLEFLIYFQGNSAPDKSGLPSDRFSAERTGGSVSTLTIQRTQQEDSAVYLCASSPTSNSPLHFGNGTRLTVT.